These 20 T cell receptor beta chains came from one sample sequenced in a study of vaccination effects on CD4 cells after COVID-19 (dated by TCRdb to 2022 to 2024). What these receptors recognize is not known. In the ViraFEST assay, PBMC were stimulated with viral peptide pools, and antigen-specific CD4+ T cell clonotypes were then identified by expansion using TCR sequencing. After more than nine days of culture, CD4+ T cells were isolated with the EasySep CD4+ T cell isolation kit. The absence of prior SARS-CoV-2 infection in healthy vaccine recipients was confirmed by negative nucleocapsid antibodies before and after vaccination. Receptor amplification or capture employed the immunoSEQ multiplex PCR assay. Held by TCRdb, this immuneACCESS table contains in-frame sequences only and omits some clones. Under half of the omission traces to an unresolved V gene where checked; the cause of the rest is unknown. In this sample the table shows 25,000 to 30,000 clones, 75% to 85% of which occur a single time. The ten most abundant clones make up roughly 30% of the sample.

Material: CD4+ T cells from PBMCs cultured with SARS-CoV-2 spike peptides, obtained before COVID-19 vaccination. The cell subset or site label, as the study defines it: SARS-CoV-2 spike overlapping peptide pool stimulation. These receptors were taken from a human donor who received a COVID-19 vaccine.

This clone was recorded once. This sample includes further DNA sequences coding for the same CDR3. The chain recombines TRBV18 with TRBJ2-3, with a weak D call TRBD1 (6 bases). The CDR3 has 13 amino acids. The V gene lost 3 bases and the J gene lost 5 bases, with 9 bases spanning the gap. CDR1 and CDR2 (germline): KGHSH, LQKENI. CDR3 residues: CASSPNREDTQYF. In nucleotides, the CDR3 is TGTGCCAGCTCACCGAACAGGGAAGATACGCAGTATTTT.

The chain combines TRBV15 with TRBJ2-1; TRBD1 or TRBD2 may be the D gene (5 bases each). Trimming removed 4 bases from V and 6 bases from J, with 22 bases in between. CDR3 length: 17 residues. Germline V CDR1 and CDR2: LNHNV, YYDKDF (reference sequence). This CDR3 reads CATSTKTRGRMANEQFF. The CDR3 DNA reads as TGTGCCACCAGCACGAAAACCCGGGGACGGATGGCCAATGAGCAGTTCTTC.

The rearrangement joins TRBV5-1 to TRBJ2-5; D call uncertain. There are 13 residues in the CDR3. V lost 4 bases and J lost 2, with 9 bases in between. Germline-derived CDR1 and CDR2 are SGHRS and YFSETQ. The CDR3 coding sequence is TGCGCCAGCAGCAAGGATAGGCAAGAGACCCAGTACTTC. This sequence encodes CASSKDRQETQYF.

This clone was recorded once. The chain uses TRBV7-9 and TRBJ1-1, with TRBD1 identical over 9 bases. This CDR3 is built from 17 residues. CDR1 and CDR2 (germline): SEHNR, FQNEAQ (reference sequence). With 5 bases clipped from V and 3 bases from J, the junction kept 13 bases outside the gene matches. The CDR3 loop is CASSPDGTGTAHTEAFF. The CDR3 DNA reads TGTGCCAGCAGCCCAGACGGGACAGGGACTGCGCACACTGAAGCTTTCTTT.

The V and J genes are TRBV7-8 and TRBJ1-2, with D possibly TRBD1 on 5 matching bases. V lost 2 bases, J lost 8 bases, and 18 bases lay in between. This CDR3 comprises 15 residues. Per germline, CDR1 SGHVS and CDR2 FQNEAQ. For the CDR3, the DNA is TGTGCCAGCAGCTTATTTAGTCGGGGCAAAGAGGGCTACACCTTC. It is translated as CASSLFSRGKEGYTF.

The chain couples TRBV15 to TRBJ2-1; the D gene is possibly TRBD1 (6 bases). V was cut by 4 bases and J by 12 bases, with 19 bases left in between. This CDR3 has 14 amino acids. In germline, CDR1 is LNHNV, CDR2 YYDKDF (reference sequence). DNA for the CDR3: TGTGCCACCAGCACGCTAAAGGGGTCAGGGGTGCAGTTCTTC. Protein sequence: CATSTLKGSGVQFF.

The chain combines TRBV19 with TRBJ1-2; tentative D call: TRBD1 (6 bases). Per the germline V gene, CDR1 is LNHDA and CDR2 is SQIVND (reference sequence). V was shortened by 2 bases and J by 4 bases, with 11 bases between the two germline ends. The CDR3 is 14 amino acids. CDR3 amino acids: CASSISGVGYGYTF. The CDR3 DNA reads TGTGCCAGTAGTATATCAGGGGTGGGCTATGGCTACACCTTC.

This sequence joins TRBV19 and TRBJ1-5; D not resolved. This CDR3 has 14 amino acids. V lost 3 bases and J 5 bases, leaving 11 bases between the germline ends. The germline V gene has CDR1 LNHDA and CDR2 SQIVND (reference sequence). This chain's CDR3 is CASSILGLDQPQHF. DNA of the CDR3: TGTGCCAGTAGTATTTTGGGGTTGGATCAGCCCCAGCATTTT.

The rearrangement uses TRBV7-9 and TRBJ2-3, with D perhaps TRBD1 or TRBD2 (5 bases each). Germline V lookup: CDR1 SEHNR, CDR2 FQNEAQ (reference sequence). CDR3 size: 15 residues. The V end lost 5 bases, the J end lost 3 bases, and 15 bases lay between the germline ends. The DNA of the CDR3 is TGTGCCAGCAGCCTGGGGGACCGGGCGACAGATACGCAGTATTTT. Residues: CASSLGDRATDTQYF.

This rearrangement joins TRBV9 to TRBJ2-1; 13 bases agree with TRBD2. CDR1 is SGDLS and CDR2 is YYNGEE in the germline V gene. Trimming cost V 8 bases and J 10 bases; bases outside gene matches: 12. This CDR3 has 15 amino acids. The CDR3 region has the DNA TGTGCCAGTAATACGGGACTAGCGGGACGTTGGGAGCAGTTCTTC. Its protein is CASNTGLAGRWEQFF.

The rearrangement uses TRBV2 and TRBJ2-7; 14 nucleotides match TRBD2. The CDR3 is made up of 14 amino acids. J lost 9 bases, V lost 6 bases, and 7 bases had no gene match. Per the germline V gene, CDR1 is SNHLY and CDR2 is FYNNEI. The DNA for the CDR3 is TGTGCCAGCAGAGCCGGGACTAGCGGGAGCGGGCAGTACTTC. Its translation: CASRAGTSGSGQYF.

The J gene is TRBJ1-3, the V gene TRBV27, with D hard to call. Germline CDR1 MNHEY, CDR2 SMNVEV (reference sequence). The ends were cut back, 6 bases at V and 1 base at J, with 16 bases in the middle. CDR3 length equals 16 residues. Here the CDR3 DNA reads TGTGCCAGCAGAGACATCTCCGCCGGGTCTGGAAACACCATATATTTT. This codes for CASRDISAGSGNTIYF.

A few counts support this clone. The chain joins TRBV7-2 to TRBJ2-2; 15 bases map to TRBD2. Losses at the gene ends were 4 bases for V and 6 bases for J; bases not matched to a gene: 0. From germline, CDR1 is SGHTA and CDR2 FQGNSA. The CDR3 covers 15 residues. CDR3 DNA sequence: TGTGCCAGCAGCTGGACTAGCGGGGGGGCCGGGGAGCTGTTTTTT. This gives the protein CASSWTSGGAGELFF.

V is TRBV25-1 and J is TRBJ1-1; possible D gene TRBD1, 6 bases. Germline CDR1 and CDR2: MGHDK and SYGVNS. V shed 6 bases and J shed 5 bases, with 16 bases lying between them. There are 14 residues in the CDR3. The CDR3 coding sequence is TGTGCCAGCAGAGAAACAGGGTGGGGAACTGAAGCTTTCTTT. Translation: CASRETGWGTEAFF.

The chain couples TRBV6-2 or TRBV6-3 to TRBJ2-1; 13 positions match TRBD2. This CDR3 contains 15 residues. The germline gives CDR1 MNHEY, CDR2 SVGEGT. V lost 5 bases to trimming and J lost 4 bases; unmatched junction nucleotides: 2. DNA of the CDR3: TGTGCCAGCAGTCTACTAGCGGGGGGGTACAATGAGCAGTTCTTC. Its protein product is CASSLLAGGYNEQFF.

The chain uses TRBV19 and TRBJ1-3, with D possibly matching TRBD1 (5 bases). Looked up from germline, CDR1 is LNHDA and CDR2 is SQIVND (reference sequence). With 11 bases removed from V and 0 bases from J, the gap between germline ends came to 8 bases. The length of the CDR3 is 12 residues. The CDR3 spells CAAGDSGNTIYF. Here the CDR3 DNA reads TGTGCCGCGGGGGACTCTGGAAACACCATATATTTT.

This rearrangement joins TRBV18 to TRBJ1-4; TRBD1 aligns across 9 bases. V lost 6 bases and J lost 5; bases outside the gene matches: 7. Germline CDR1 and CDR2: KGHSH and LQKENI. The CDR3 spans 15 residues. This CDR3 is CASSPLGQGNEKLFF. The CDR3 DNA follows: TGTGCCAGCTCGCCATTGGGACAGGGAAATGAAAAACTGTTTTTT. Complete variable domain (other parts from reference TRBV18 and TRBJ1-4): NAGVMQNPRHLVRRRGQEARLRCSPMKGHSHVYWYRQLPEEGLKFMVYLQKENIIDESGMPKERFSAEFPKEGPSILRIQQVVRGDSAAYFCASSPLGQGNEKLFFGSGTQLSVL.

The gene calls are TRBV7-9 and TRBJ2-3; D not resolved. The CDR3 has 14 residues. Trimming took off 2 bases at V and 1 base at J, with 7 bases between the two ends. Per germline, CDR1 SEHNR and CDR2 FQNEAQ (reference sequence). CDR3 nucleotide sequence: TGTGCCAGCAGCTTATCTCTACGCACAGATACGCAGTATTTT. As protein: CASSLSLRTDTQYF.

The rearrangement uses TRBV9 and TRBJ1-5; unclear D gene. V was pared by 0 bases and J by 0 bases, with 10 bases between. The CDR3 loop spans 16 amino acids. Germline values: CDR1 SGDLS, CDR2 YYNGEE. CDR3 amino acids: CASSVAFGISNQPQHF. As DNA, the CDR3 is TGTGCCAGCAGCGTAGCTTTTGGCATTAGCAATCAGCCCCAGCATTTT.

The V gene is TRBV3-1 (or the pseudogene TRBV3-2), the J gene TRBJ2-2; the D is unclear. V lost 0 bases to trimming and J lost 5 bases, with 4 bases between them. CDR1 is LGHDT and CDR2 is YNNKEL in the germline V gene (reference sequence). The CDR3 contains 13 residues. CDR3 sequence reads: CASSQDKTGELFF. The DNA for the CDR3 is TGTGCCAGCAGCCAAGATAAGACCGGGGAGCTGTTTTTT.